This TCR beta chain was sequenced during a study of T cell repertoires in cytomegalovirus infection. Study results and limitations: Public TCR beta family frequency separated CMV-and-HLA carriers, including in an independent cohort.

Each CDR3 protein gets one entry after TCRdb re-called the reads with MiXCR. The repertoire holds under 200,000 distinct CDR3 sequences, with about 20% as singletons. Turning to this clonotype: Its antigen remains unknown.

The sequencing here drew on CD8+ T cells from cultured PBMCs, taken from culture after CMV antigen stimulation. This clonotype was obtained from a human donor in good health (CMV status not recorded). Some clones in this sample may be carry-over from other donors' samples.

DNA for the CDR3: TGTGCCAGTAGTTCATCGACAGGACCCTACGAGCAGTACTTC. Its protein is CASSSSTGPYEQYF. This sequence joins TRBV19 and TRBJ2-7; tentative D call: TRBD1 (6 bases). Germline V gene sequence: CDR1 LNHDA, CDR2 SQIVND (reference sequence). Deletions cut 5 bases from V and 2 bases from J, with 13 bases between. This CDR3 has 14 residues.